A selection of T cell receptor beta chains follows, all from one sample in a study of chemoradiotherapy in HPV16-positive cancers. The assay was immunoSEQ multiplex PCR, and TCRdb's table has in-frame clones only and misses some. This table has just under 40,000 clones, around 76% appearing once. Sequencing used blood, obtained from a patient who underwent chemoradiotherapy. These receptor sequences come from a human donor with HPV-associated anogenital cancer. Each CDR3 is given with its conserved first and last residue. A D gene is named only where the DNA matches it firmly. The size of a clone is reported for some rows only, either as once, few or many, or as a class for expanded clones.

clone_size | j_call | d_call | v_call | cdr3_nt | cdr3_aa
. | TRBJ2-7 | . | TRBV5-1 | TGCGCCAGCACGCCACCGAGCTCCTACGAGCAGTACTTC | CASTPPSSYEQYF
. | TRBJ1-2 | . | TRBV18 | TGTGCCAGCTCACCACGTTCTGGGGATGGCTACACCTTC | CASSPRSGDGYTF
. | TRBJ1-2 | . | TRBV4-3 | TGCGCCAGCAGCCAAGAAGATGGGCCAAGAGGCTACACCTTC | CASSQEDGPRGYTF
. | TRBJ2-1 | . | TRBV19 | TGTGCCAGTAGTATCCTATATGAGCAGTTCTTC | CASSILYEQFF
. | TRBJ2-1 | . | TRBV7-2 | TGTGCCAGCAGCTCAGCGACTCTAGGTGGCCATGAGCAGTTCTTC | CASSSATLGGHEQFF
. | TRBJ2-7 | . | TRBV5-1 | TGCGCCAGCAGCTTGGCTGGGGGTACCTACGAGCAGTACTTC | CASSLAGGTYEQYF
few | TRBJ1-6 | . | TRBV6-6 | TGTGCCAGCAGTTACACCGACGGTATCTTCCACTTT | CASSYTDGIFHF
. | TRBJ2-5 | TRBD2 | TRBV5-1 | TGCGCCAGCAGCTTGGCGCCGAGCGGGGGGGCCCAAGAGACCCAGTACTTC | CASSLAPSGGAQETQYF
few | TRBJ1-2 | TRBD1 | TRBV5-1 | TGCGCCAGCAGCTCCGGGACAGCATTAGTCTATGGCTACACCTTC | CASSSGTALVYGYTF
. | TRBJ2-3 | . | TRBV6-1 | TGTGCCAGCAGTGAAACGGTAGGGCTAGCCAGCACAGATACGCAGTATTTT | CASSETVGLASTDTQYF
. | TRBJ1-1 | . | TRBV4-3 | TGCGCCAGCGACCATTCCGGGCCCCTGAACACTGAAGCTTTCTTT | CASDHSGPLNTEAFF
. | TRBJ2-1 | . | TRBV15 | TGTGCCACCAGCAGAGATGGGGGGCAGGATGAGCAGTTCTTC | CATSRDGGQDEQFF
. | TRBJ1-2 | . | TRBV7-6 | TGTGCCAGCAGCCCCACCCTATTAAGGGTTAGTGGCTACACCTTC | CASSPTLLRVSGYTF
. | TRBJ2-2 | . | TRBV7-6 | TGTGCCAGCACCACTACAGGTTGGACCGGGGAGCTGTTTTTT | CASTTTGWTGELFF
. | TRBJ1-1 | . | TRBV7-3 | TGTGCCAGCAGCTTATCTGGAGAGAGTGAAGCTTTCTTT | CASSLSGESEAFF
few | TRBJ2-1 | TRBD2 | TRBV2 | TGTGCCAGCAGGGGGACTACAAACGACAATGAGCAGTTCTTC | CASRGTTNDNEQFF